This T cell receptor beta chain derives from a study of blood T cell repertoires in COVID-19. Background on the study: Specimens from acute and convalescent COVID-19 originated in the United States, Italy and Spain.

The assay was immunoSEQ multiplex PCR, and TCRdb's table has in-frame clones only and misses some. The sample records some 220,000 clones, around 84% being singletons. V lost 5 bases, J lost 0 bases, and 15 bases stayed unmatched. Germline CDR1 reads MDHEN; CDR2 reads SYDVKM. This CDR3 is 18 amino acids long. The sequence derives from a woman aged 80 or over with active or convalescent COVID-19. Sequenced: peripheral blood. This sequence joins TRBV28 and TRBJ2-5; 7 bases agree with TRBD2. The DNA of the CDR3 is TGTGCCAGCAGTCGTGGCGGTGCGGGACTACCGTACCAAGAGACCCAGTACTTC. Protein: CASSRGGAGLPYQETQYF.